The clone carrying this T cell receptor beta chain was counted ten times or more. Its specificity is not known. The data are from a study of CD8 T cells in ankylosing spondylitis. Regarding the study as a whole: Characteristic, it appeared, of ankylosing spondylitis blood was a TCR beta motif of several highly homologous variants. Previously reported in reactive arthritis synovial fluid and blood were some of the motif variants. Disease-linked clones reportedly showed significant enrichment in matched ankylosing spondylitis synovial fluid.

Library preparation for TCR beta used quantitative 5'-RACE with molecular barcodes. One entry per CDR3 protein, called by TCRdb with MiXCR from the 5' RACE reads. The sample contains under 950,000 distinct CDR3 sequences, 15% to 20% of which appear only once. The sample taken for sequencing was blood, either unsorted or a sorted T cell fraction (not recorded which). The sequence came from a male donor with ankylosing spondylitis.

CDR3 region: CASSQDLAGVLNIQYF. The DNA for the CDR3 is TGTGCCAGCAGCCAAGATTTAGCGGGAGTGTTGAACATTCAGTACTTC. The V gene is TRBV4-2, the J gene TRBJ2-4, with 9 bases matching TRBD2. Trimming removed 0 bases from V and 7 bases from J; junction bases left unmatched: 7. The CDR3 runs 16 residues. The germline V gene has CDR1 LGHNA and CDR2 YNFKEQ.